In this sample, the clone carrying this T cell receptor (beta chain) turned up many times. This sample was included in a study of CD4 and CD8 cells across lung adenocarcinoma regions. Each CDR3 protein is one row after TCRdb ran MiXCR on the PCR reads. The sample yields over 15,000 distinct CDR3 sequences, 46% seen once. V was cut by 1 base and J by 2 bases, with 13 bases left in between. This CDR3 has 16 amino acids. The germline V gene has CDR1 SGHTA and CDR2 FQGTGA. The chain uses TRBV7-3 and TRBJ2-3; D perhaps matches TRBD2 (5 bases). Sequences were obtained from CD4+ T cells from the margin of a lung tumor. This sequence originates from a male donor with lung adenocarcinoma. The CD4 and CD8 labels of this study may be unreliable. The CDR3 protein is CASSLMAADDTDTQYF. The CDR3 nucleotides are TGTGCCAGCAGCTTAATGGCAGCGGATGACACAGATACGCAGTATTTT. The complete variable domain, with remaining parts taken from reference TRBV7-3 and TRBJ2-3, reads GAGVSQTPSNKVTEKGKYVELRCDPISGHTALYWYRQSLGQGPEFLIYFQGTGAADDSGLPNDRFFAVRPEGSVSTLKIQRTERGDSAVYLCASSLMAADDTDTQYFGPGTRLTVL.